This TCR beta chain emerged from a study of T cell clones after liver transplantation. Study-level information: TCRbeta sequencing after a pre-transplant mixed lymphocyte reaction identified graft-donor-reactive clones, later tracked in post-transplant blood. Third-party-reactive TCRbeta sequences from pre-transplant mixed lymphocyte reactions served as antigen-independent comparators. Draws occurred before transplant, before withdrawal, and after complete or failed withdrawal.

Clones were read by immunoSEQ multiplex PCR, and TCRdb kept only the in-frame ones, dropping some. The sample holds about 75,000 clones, around nine tenths seen once. The source material was CD4+ T cells from blood, sampled before liver transplant. This TCR was sampled from a human donor who received a liver transplant.

The CDR3 reads CASSLGGRGVDTEAFF. CDR3 coding DNA: TGTGCCAGCAGCTTAGGCGGCAGGGGGGTGGACACTGAAGCTTTCTTT. V usage is TRBV13 and J usage is TRBJ1-1; 7 bases line up with TRBD1. With 0 bases clipped from V and 3 bases from J, the junction kept 7 bases outside the gene matches. The CDR3 loop spans 16 amino acids. From germline, CDR1 is PRHDT and CDR2 FYEKMQ (reference sequence).